The rows below give T cell receptor beta chains drawn from one sample of a study of human T cells and chemical hapten exposure. TCRdb used MiXCR to reprocess the RACE reads, holding one entry per CDR3 protein. The sample yields some 84,000 distinct CDR3 sequences, 11% seen once. Sequencing used whole blood, obtained in connection with sensitization to the hapten diphenylcyclopropenone (DPC). Every receptor here comes from a woman in her forties or fifties with alopecia areata. Some clones in this sample may be carry-over from other donors' samples. The conserved cysteine and the conserved F or W are not part of the CDR3 here. The order of the fields is J gene, D gene, V gene, CDR3 protein. A D gene is named only where the DNA matches it firmly.

>TRBJ1-1|.|TRBV5-1
ASSWGLGYDTEAF
>TRBJ1-4|.|TRBV12-3/TRBV12-4
ASSPPEGEKLF
>TRBJ2-7|.|TRBV5-1
ASSLEWALYEQY
>TRBJ1-3|.|TRBV7-2
ASVSLGNTIY
>TRBJ1-1|.|TRBV3-1
ASSPGRVGEAF
>TRBJ1-5|TRBD1|TRBV28
ASSFPRQGTSNQPQH
>TRBJ2-2|TRBD2|TRBV14
ASSQRLAGAAGELF
>TRBJ2-7|.|TRBV29-1
SASGSEFTAEQY
>TRBJ2-3|.|TRBV20-1
SLLPLRYTDTQY
>TRBJ2-1|TRBD2|TRBV18
ASSPGREVGEQF
>TRBJ2-4|.|TRBV12-3/TRBV12-4
ASRDSLAKNIQY
>TRBJ1-1|TRBD1|TRBV27
ASSPGTGGKNTEAF
>TRBJ2-5|TRBD1|TRBV20-1
SAGDSQETQY
>TRBJ2-7|.|TRBV5-1
ASSLELGGAAEQY
>TRBJ2-7|TRBD1|TRBV7-7
ASSSGTGLVEQY
>TRBJ2-6|.|TRBV19
ASRPGLWLSGANVLT
>TRBJ1-1|.|TRBV29-1
SVSTGFGTEAF
>TRBJ1-4|.|TRBV29-1
SVERITNEKLF
>TRBJ2-7|TRBD2|TRBV20-1
SARDPSRTSSYEQY
>TRBJ1-5|.|TRBV12-3/TRBV12-4
ASSVNGLSNQPQH
>TRBJ1-4|.|TRBV12-3/TRBV12-4
ASSLHRQINEKLF
>TRBJ1-3|.|TRBV30
AWKAGAGNTIY
>TRBJ2-2|.|TRBV5-1
ASSLSGGNTGELF
>TRBJ2-7|TRBD1|TRBV7-9
ASSSTGGVVAYEQY
>TRBJ1-5|TRBD1|TRBV7-8
ASSLAGTGGGQPQH
>TRBJ2-1|.|TRBV7-2
ASSLPAYNEQF
>TRBJ1-3|.|TRBV20-1
SASSTASGNTIY